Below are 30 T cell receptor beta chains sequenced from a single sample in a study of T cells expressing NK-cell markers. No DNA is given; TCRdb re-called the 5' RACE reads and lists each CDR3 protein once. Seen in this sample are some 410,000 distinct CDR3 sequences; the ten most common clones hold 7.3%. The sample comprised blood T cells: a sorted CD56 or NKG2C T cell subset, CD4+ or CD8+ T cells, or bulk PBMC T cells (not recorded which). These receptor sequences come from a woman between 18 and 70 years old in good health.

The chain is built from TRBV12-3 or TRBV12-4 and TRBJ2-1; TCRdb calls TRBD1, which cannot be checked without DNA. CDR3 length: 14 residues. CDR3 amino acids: CASVRQQSYNEQFF.

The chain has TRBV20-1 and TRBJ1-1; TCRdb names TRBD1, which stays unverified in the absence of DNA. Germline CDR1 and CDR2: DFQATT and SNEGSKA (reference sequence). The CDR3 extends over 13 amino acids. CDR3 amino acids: CSAIIQGGTEAFF.

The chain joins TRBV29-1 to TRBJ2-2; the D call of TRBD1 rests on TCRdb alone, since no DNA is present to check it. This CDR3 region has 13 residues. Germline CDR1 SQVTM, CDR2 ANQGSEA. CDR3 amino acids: CSVGGLSKRELFF.

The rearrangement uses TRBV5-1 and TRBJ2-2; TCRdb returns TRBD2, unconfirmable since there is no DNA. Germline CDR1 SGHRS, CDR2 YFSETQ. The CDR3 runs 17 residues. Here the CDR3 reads CASSRVTSGRVTGELFF.

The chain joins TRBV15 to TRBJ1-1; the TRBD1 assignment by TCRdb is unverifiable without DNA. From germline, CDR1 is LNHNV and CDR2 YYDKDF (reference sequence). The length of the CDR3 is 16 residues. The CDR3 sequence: CATSSTGFAVNTEAFF.

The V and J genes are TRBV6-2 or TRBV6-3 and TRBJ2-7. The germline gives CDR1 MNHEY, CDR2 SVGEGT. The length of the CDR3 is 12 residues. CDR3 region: CASAAHSYEQYF.

The CDR3 sequence: CASSPHRYEQYF. The chain links TRBV7-9 to TRBJ2-7; the TCRdb D gene call, TRBD1, has no DNA to confirm it. CDR3 size: 12 residues. CDR1 and CDR2 from the germline V gene are SEHNR and FQNEAQ (reference sequence).

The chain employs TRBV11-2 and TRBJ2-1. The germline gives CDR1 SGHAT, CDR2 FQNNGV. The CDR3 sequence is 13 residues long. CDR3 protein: CASSLEMEVGQFF.

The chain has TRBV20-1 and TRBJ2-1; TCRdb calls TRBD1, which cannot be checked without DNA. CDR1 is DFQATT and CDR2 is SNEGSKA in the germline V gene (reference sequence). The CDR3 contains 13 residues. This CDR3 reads CSAPTGLYNEQFF.

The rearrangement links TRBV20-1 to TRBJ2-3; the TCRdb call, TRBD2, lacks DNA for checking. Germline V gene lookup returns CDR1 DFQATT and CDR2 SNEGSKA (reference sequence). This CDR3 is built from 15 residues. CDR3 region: CSALLAGTSTDTQYF.

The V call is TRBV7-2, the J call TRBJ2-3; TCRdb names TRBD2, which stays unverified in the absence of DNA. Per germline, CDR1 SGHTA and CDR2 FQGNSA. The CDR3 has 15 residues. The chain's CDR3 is CASSLARKGGDTQYF.

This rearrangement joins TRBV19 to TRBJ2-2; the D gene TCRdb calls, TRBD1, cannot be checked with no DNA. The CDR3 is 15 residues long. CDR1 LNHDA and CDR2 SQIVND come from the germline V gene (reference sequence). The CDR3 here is CASTLGGWNTGELFF.

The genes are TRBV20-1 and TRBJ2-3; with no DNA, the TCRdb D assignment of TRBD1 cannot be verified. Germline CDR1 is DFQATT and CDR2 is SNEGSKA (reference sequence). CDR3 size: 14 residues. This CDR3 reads CSARDRVASDTQYF.

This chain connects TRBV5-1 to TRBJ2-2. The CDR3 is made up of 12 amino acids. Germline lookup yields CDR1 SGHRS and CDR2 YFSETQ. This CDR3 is CASSLEFGELFF. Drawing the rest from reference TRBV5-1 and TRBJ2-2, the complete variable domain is KAGVTQTPRYLIKTRGQQVTLSCSPISGHRSVSWYQQTPGQGLQFLFEYFSETQRNKGNFPGRFSGRQFSNSRSEMNVSTLELGDSALYLCASSLEFGELFFGEGSRLTVL.

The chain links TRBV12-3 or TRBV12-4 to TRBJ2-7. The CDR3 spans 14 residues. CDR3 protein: CASSLSEHSYEQYF.

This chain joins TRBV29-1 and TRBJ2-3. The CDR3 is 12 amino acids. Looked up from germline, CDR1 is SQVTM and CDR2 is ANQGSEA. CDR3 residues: CSVGNPTDTQYF.

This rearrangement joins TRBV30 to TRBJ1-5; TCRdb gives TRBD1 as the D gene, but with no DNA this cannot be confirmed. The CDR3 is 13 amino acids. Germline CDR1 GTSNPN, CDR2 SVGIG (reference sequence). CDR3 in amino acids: CALDTRENQPQHF.

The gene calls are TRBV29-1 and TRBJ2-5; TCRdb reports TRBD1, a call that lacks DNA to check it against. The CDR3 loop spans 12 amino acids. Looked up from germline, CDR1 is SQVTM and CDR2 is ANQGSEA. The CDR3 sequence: CSVAGVRETQYF.

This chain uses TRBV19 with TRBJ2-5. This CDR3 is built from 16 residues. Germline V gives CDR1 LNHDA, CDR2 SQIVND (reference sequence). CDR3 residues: CASSIFGRRAQETQYF.

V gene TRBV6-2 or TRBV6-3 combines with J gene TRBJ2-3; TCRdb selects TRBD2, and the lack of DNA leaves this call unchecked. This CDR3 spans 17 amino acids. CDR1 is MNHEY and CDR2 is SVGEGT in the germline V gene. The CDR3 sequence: CASSFSPIAGVADTQFF.

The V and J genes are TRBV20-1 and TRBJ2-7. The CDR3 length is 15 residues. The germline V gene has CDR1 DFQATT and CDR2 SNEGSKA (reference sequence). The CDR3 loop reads CSAQSNKPGLYEQYF.

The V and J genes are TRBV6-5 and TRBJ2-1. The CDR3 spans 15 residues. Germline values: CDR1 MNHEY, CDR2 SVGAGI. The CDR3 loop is CASSYFLAEYNEQFF.

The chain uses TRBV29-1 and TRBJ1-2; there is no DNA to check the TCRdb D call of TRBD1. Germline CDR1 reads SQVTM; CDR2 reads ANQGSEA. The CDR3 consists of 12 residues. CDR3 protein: CRAGQLDYGYTF. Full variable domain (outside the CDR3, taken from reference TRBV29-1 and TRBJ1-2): SAVISQKPSRDICQRGTSLTIQCQVDSQVTMMFWYRQQPGQSLTLIATANQGSEATYESGFVIDKFPISRPNLTFSTLTVSNMSPEDSSIYLCRAGQLDYGYTFGSGTRLTVV.

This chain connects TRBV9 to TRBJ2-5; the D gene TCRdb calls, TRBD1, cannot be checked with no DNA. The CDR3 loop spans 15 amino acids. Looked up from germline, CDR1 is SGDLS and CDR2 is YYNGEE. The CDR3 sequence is CASSVEGTGQETQYF.

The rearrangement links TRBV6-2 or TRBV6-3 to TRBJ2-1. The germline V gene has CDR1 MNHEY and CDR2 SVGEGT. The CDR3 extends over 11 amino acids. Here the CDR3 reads CASRARNEQFF.

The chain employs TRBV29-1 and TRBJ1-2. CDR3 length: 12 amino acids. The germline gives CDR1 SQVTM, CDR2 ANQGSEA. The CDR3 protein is CSAAHTNYGYTF.

The CDR3 loop reads CASSIQKLAGPSTDTQYF. The chain employs TRBV12-3 or TRBV12-4 and TRBJ2-3; TCRdb designates TRBD2, a call that cannot be tested without DNA. This CDR3 is 18 amino acids long.

The chain's CDR3 is CASSFVSQETQYF. The chain uses TRBV12-3 or TRBV12-4 and TRBJ2-5. The CDR3 spans 13 residues.

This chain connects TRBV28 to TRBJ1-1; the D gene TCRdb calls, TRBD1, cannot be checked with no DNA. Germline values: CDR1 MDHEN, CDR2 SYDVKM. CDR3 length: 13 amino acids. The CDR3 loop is CATQWRGHLEAFF.

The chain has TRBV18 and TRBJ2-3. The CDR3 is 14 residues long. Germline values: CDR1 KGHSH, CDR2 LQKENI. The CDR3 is CASSPPLRTDTQYF.